The TCR beta chain described here comes from a study of shared T cell receptors in the human thymus. Libraries were prepared by immunoSEQ multiplex PCR; TCRdb keeps only in-frame clonotypes and omits some of them. The profile shows some 760,000 clones, approximately 85% of them singletons. CDR1 is MGHRA, CDR2 YSYEKL, per germline. The V and J ends lost 1 base and 0 bases respectively, with 16 bases between them. The length of the CDR3 is 17 residues. The sample also formed part of further work on human thymus T cells.

This clonotype originated in a girl under three years old with a congenital heart defect. The specimen was thymocytes. The chain carries TRBV4-1 and TRBJ2-7; D possibly corresponds to TRBD2 (6 bases). CDR3 region: CASSQARIWEDSYEQYF. CDR3 sequence (DNA): TGCGCCAGCAGCCAAGCAAGAATCTGGGAGGACTCCTACGAGCAGTACTTC.